The rows below give T cell receptor beta chains drawn from one sample of a study of radiation and T cells in renal cell carcinoma. Libraries were prepared by immunoSEQ multiplex PCR; TCRdb keeps only in-frame clonotypes and omits some of them. The table has around 77,000 clones, over 65% seen once; the top ten hold approximately 2.4%. Material: blood, obtained from a patient whose treatment included radiotherapy and nephrectomy. The origin of the receptors is a woman aged 55 to 70 with renal cell carcinoma. The CDR3 runs from the conserved cysteine through the conserved F or W. A D gene is named only where the DNA matches it firmly. Not every row has a clone size; where given, it reads once, few, many or a size class.

NA	TRBJ1-2	NA	TRBV19	TGTGCCAGTAGTATCGACGTCAGGAGCTATGGCTACACCTTC	CASSIDVRSYGYTF
NA	TRBJ2-7	NA	TRBV6-5	TGTGCCAGCAGTTACTCGTCGGCGGGATTCTCCTACGAGCAGTACTTC	CASSYSSAGFSYEQYF
NA	TRBJ2-5	NA	TRBV5-1	TGCGCCAGCAGCTTGGCCTTCGGGACCGCGGAGGGAGAGACCCAGTACTTC	CASSLAFGTAEGETQYF
TRBD1	TRBJ1-3	NA	TRBV9	TGTGCCAGCAGCGTAGGGGACAGGGCTGGAAACACCATATATTTT	CASSVGDRAGNTIYF
NA	TRBJ2-5	NA	TRBV29-1	TGCAGCGTTACGCCAGACAGGAGTCAAGAGACCCAGTACTTC	CSVTPDRSQETQYF
NA	TRBJ2-7	NA	TRBV28	TGTGCCAGCAAGGGTCGAAGGGAGCAGTACTTC	CASKGRREQYF
NA	TRBJ1-3	NA	TRBV5-1	TGCGCCAGCAGCTTGGAGGTGGCGGGAAACACCATATATTTT	CASSLEVAGNTIYF
TRBD1	TRBJ2-7	NA	TRBV27	TGTGCCAGCAGTACGCGCTGGACAGGGCGCTCCTACGAGCAGTACTTC	CASSTRWTGRSYEQYF
TRBD1	TRBJ1-2	NA	TRBV5-1	TGCGCCAGCAGCTCTTTGACAGGGACCGGCTACACCTTC	CASSSLTGTGYTF
TRBD1	TRBJ2-1	NA	TRBV14	TGTGCCAGCAGCCTCTTGGACAGGGAAAAACGGGAGCAGTTCTTC	CASSLLDREKREQFF
NA	TRBJ1-2	NA	TRBV5-1	TGCGCCAGCAGCTTGATGAGGGGAACCAACTATGGCTACACCTTC	CASSLMRGTNYGYTF
NA	TRBJ2-7	NA	TRBV5-4	TGTGCCAGCAGCATGGACAGAATATTCTACGAGCAGTACTTC	CASSMDRIFYEQYF
TRBD1	TRBJ1-1	NA	TRBV6-6	TGTGCCAGCAGTTACCTGACAGGGGGGGAGGGTGCTGAAGCTTTCTTT	CASSYLTGGEGAEAFF
TRBD1	TRBJ2-7	once	TRBV5-1	TGCGCCAGCACCCTCGGACAGGAAGTTTCCGAGCAGTACTTC	CASTLGQEVSEQYF
NA	TRBJ2-2	NA	TRBV28	TGTGCCAGCAGTTTAGCAGGGCAAACCGGGGAGCTGTTTTTT	CASSLAGQTGELFF
NA	TRBJ1-1	NA	TRBV11-2	TGTGCCAGCAGCTACTGGGGTCAGAACACTGAAGCTTTCTTT	CASSYWGQNTEAFF
NA	TRBJ1-3	NA	TRBV5-4	TGTGCCAGCAGCCCCGGGGGGGCACGGGGAAACACCATATATTTT	CASSPGGARGNTIYF
NA	TRBJ2-1	NA	TRBV4-2	TGTGCCAGCAGCCAAGATCCGGGGCGGAGGGTTTCCTACAATGAGCAGTTCTTC	CASSQDPGRRVSYNEQFF
TRBD1	TRBJ2-5	NA	TRBV19	TGTGCCAGTAGTATAGCCTCCGACAGGGGCGGAAGGGGGACCCAGTACTTC	CASSIASDRGGRGTQYF
NA	TRBJ1-2	NA	TRBV6-5	TGTGCCAGCAGACCCCAACACCAGTTTTATGGCTACACCTTC	CASRPQHQFYGYTF
NA	TRBJ2-3	NA	TRBV7-9	TGTGCCAGCAGCGCCCCGGACATGACAGATACGCAGTATTTT	CASSAPDMTDTQYF
NA	TRBJ2-5	NA	TRBV9	TGTGCCAGCAGCGAATCCGGGACATCGCAAGAGACCCAGTACTTC	CASSESGTSQETQYF
TRBD1	TRBJ1-5	NA	TRBV19	TGTGCCAGTAGTTCAACAGGGGGCAATCAGCCCCAGCATTTT	CASSSTGGNQPQHF
NA	TRBJ1-6	NA	TRBV19	TGTGCCAGTAGTATAGTAGGGGATAATTCACCCCTCCACTTT	CASSIVGDNSPLHF
NA	TRBJ1-2	NA	TRBV9	TGTGCCAGCAGCGTGGGCCTTAACTATGGCTACACCTTC	CASSVGLNYGYTF
TRBD1	TRBJ1-5	NA	TRBV6-6	TGTGCCAGCAGTTCCCCCGGGACAGGGATGAATCAGCCCCAGCATTTT	CASSSPGTGMNQPQHF
NA	TRBJ1-1	NA	TRBV27	TGTGCCACCTTCCAGGGGTCTGAAGCTTTCTTT	CATFQGSEAFF
NA	TRBJ1-1	NA	TRBV6-5	TGTGCCAGCAGTTACGATGGGCTCTCGGGAGCTTTCTTT	CASSYDGLSGAFF
NA	TRBJ1-1	NA	TRBV28	TGTGCCAGCAGTTTTTTGGGATTTCGCACTGAAGCTTTCTTT	CASSFLGFRTEAFF
TRBD2	TRBJ2-5	NA	TRBV11-1	TGTGCCAGCAGCTTAGGAGGACTAGCGGACCGTCAAGAGACCCAGTACTTC	CASSLGGLADRQETQYF
NA	TRBJ1-1	NA	TRBV5-1	TGCGCCAGCAGCCCAGGCCCACTGAACACTGAAGCTTTCTTT	CASSPGPLNTEAFF
NA	TRBJ2-7	NA	TRBV5-6	TGTGCCAGCAGCAAGGGACGCGTAATGGGATCTTCCTACGAGCAGTACTTC	CASSKGRVMGSSYEQYF
TRBD1	TRBJ2-3	NA	TRBV7-2	TGTGCCAGCAGCTGGGGACAGGGGGCTTCAGATACGCAGTATTTT	CASSWGQGASDTQYF
NA	TRBJ1-4	few	TRBV29-1	TGCAGCGTTGAAGATTGGGGGGCTGAAAAACTGTTTTTT	CSVEDWGAEKLFF
NA	TRBJ1-1	NA	TRBV5-4	TGTGCCAGCAGCGACCAGAACACTGAAGCTTTCTTT	CASSDQNTEAFF
TRBD2	TRBJ2-1	few	TRBV5-1	TGCGCCAGCAGCTTGGCGGGGGGTTTCCACAATGAGCAGTTCTTC	CASSLAGGFHNEQFF
NA	TRBJ1-5	few	TRBV28	TGTGCCAGCCGCTTACAGGGATATAGCAATCAGCCCCAGCATTTT	CASRLQGYSNQPQHF
NA	TRBJ2-2	NA	TRBV27	TGTGCCAGCAGTTTATCGGGGGTGGGGAACAGAAACACCGGGGAGCTGTTTTTT	CASSLSGVGNRNTGELFF
NA	TRBJ1-5	few	TRBV7-9	TGTGCCAGCAGCACCATGGAAATTCCAGGGCAGCCCCAGCATTTT	CASSTMEIPGQPQHF
NA	TRBJ1-2	NA	TRBV6-1	TGTGCCAGCAGTGAATGGGATAGAGGGGAAGTGAAGGGCTACACCTTC	CASSEWDRGEVKGYTF
NA	TRBJ1-1	NA	TRBV19	TGTGCCAGTAGTATAAATTTCAGGGCGTATACTGAAGCTTTCTTT	CASSINFRAYTEAFF
TRBD1	TRBJ2-1	few	TRBV27	TGTGCCAGCAGTTTCCGCCGGGACAGGCCGTCCTACAATGAGCAGTTCTTC	CASSFRRDRPSYNEQFF